This T cell receptor (beta chain) comes out of a study of T cell repertoires in cytomegalovirus infection. Turning to the study itself: A matching HLA type, together with CMV infection, was signaled by public TCR beta signatures.

Germline-derived CDR1 and CDR2 are DFQATT and SNEGSKA (reference sequence). The CDR3 has 13 amino acids. V was clipped by 2 bases and J by 0 bases, with 7 bases between them. Study-wide results and caveats: Cumulative public TCR beta family frequency identified carriers of CMV plus the relevant HLA.

In this sample, this clonotype turned up a few times. Its antigen is still unknown. TCRdb called the reads again in MiXCR, with one record for every CDR3 protein. The sample includes approximately 990,000 distinct CDR3 sequences, around 31% of them seen just once. The receptor comes from a human donor in good health (CMV status not recorded). Some clones in this sample may be carry-over from other donors' samples. V gene TRBV20-1 combines with J gene TRBJ1-1, with D unresolved. The specimen comprised cultured CD8+ T cells from PBMCs, sampled from culture after CMV antigen stimulation. DNA for the CDR3: TGCAGTGCTAGACCCAGGATGAACACTGAAGCTTTCTTT. As protein: CSARPRMNTEAFF.